This is a list of T cell receptor beta chains from one sample in a study of control samples from healthy donors and cancer patients. Clones were read by immunoSEQ multiplex PCR, and TCRdb kept only the in-frame ones, dropping some. This sample has hundreds of thousands of clones; 80% to 95% occur once, and the top ten carry just under 6.5%. The source material was PBMCs. All receptors come from a man between 35 and 55 years old with head and neck cancer. The CDR3 runs from the conserved cysteine through the conserved F or W. A D gene is named only where the DNA matches it firmly. Expanded clones are given a class, and other clones once, few, many or no size at all.

J: TRBJ2-7
size: .
D: .
V: TRBV4-3
CDR3: CASSQEVRGVGYEQYF
DNA: TGCGCCAGCAGCCAAGAAGTAAGGGGGGTTGGGTACGAGCAGTACTTC

J: TRBJ1-5
size: few
D: .
V: TRBV18
CDR3: CASSPGTGQRQPQHF
DNA: TGTGCCAGCTCACCGGGCACAGGGCAGCGTCAGCCCCAGCATTTT

J: TRBJ1-3
size: .
D: .
V: TRBV5-1
CDR3: CASSLSGGGGLSGNTIYF
DNA: TGCGCCAGCAGCTTGAGCGGCGGAGGGGGACTGAGTGGAAACACCATATATTTT

J: TRBJ1-5
size: .
D: .
V: TRBV15
CDR3: CATSRDQGRNQPQHF
DNA: TGTGCCACCAGCAGAGACCAGGGTCGTAATCAGCCCCAGCATTTT

J: TRBJ1-2
size: .
D: .
V: TRBV4-3
CDR3: CASSQVRANAYYGYTF
DNA: TGCGCCAGCAGCCAAGTGAGGGCTAACGCCTACTATGGCTACACCTTC

J: TRBJ2-5
size: .
D: .
V: TRBV24-1
CDR3: CATSVNHQETQYF
DNA: TGTGCCACAAGTGTGAACCACCAAGAGACCCAGTACTTC

J: TRBJ1-5
size: once
D: .
V: TRBV27
CDR3: CASSLSSRPRVRDQPQHF
DNA: TGTGCCAGCAGTTTATCTTCTAGACCCAGGGTGAGGGATCAGCCCCAGCATTTT

J: TRBJ2-1
size: .
D: .
V: TRBV24-1
CDR3: CATSDDRWNEQFF
DNA: TGTGCCACCAGTGACGACAGGTGGAATGAGCAGTTCTTC

J: TRBJ2-1
size: .
D: .
V: TRBV4-1
CDR3: CASSQGGERHEQFF
DNA: TGCGCCAGCAGCCAAGGAGGGGAGCGCCATGAGCAGTTCTTC

J: TRBJ2-3
size: .
D: .
V: TRBV12-3/TRBV12-4
CDR3: CASSFGATDTQYF
DNA: TGTGCCAGCAGTTTTGGGGCCACAGATACGCAGTATTTT